This TCR beta chain is from a study of blood T cell repertoires in COVID-19. Study background: Whether acute or convalescent, the COVID-19 samples came from the United States, Italy and Spain. PBMCs, B-cell-depleted T cells, or T cells provided the cDNA or gDNA that made up the material.

V was trimmed by 3 bases and J by 0 bases, leaving 13 bases between them. The V gene's germline CDR1 is MDHEN and CDR2 SYDVKM. There are 16 residues in the CDR3. Authors' analysis steps: Counts of nucleated cells, estimated from reference gene primer amplification, were obtained. Sequenced by immunoSEQ multiplex PCR; TCRdb stores in-frame clones only, minus some. Clonal size and the V and J genes are those of that table, whereas D and trimming came from the DNA. The table has approximately 52,000 clones, 89% seen once. The gene calls are TRBV28 and TRBJ2-3; D might be TRBD2 (6 bases). Material: peripheral blood. The TCR comes from a man aged 55 to 70 with active COVID-19. The CDR3 spells CASSFGPGDSTDTQYF. CDR3 nucleotide sequence: TGTGCCAGCAGTTTCGGCCCGGGAGATAGCACAGATACGCAGTATTTT.